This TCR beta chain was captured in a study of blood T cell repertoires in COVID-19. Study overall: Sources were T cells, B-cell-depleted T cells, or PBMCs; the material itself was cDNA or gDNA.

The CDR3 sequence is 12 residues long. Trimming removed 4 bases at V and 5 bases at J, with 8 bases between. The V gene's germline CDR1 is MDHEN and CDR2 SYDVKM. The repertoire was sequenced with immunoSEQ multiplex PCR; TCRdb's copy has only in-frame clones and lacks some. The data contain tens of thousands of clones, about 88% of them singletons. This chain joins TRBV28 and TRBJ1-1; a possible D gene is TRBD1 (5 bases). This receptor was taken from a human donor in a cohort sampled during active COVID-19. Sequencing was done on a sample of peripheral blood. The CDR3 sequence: CASSYRRTEAFF. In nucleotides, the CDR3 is TGTGCCAGCAGTTACAGGCGGACTGAAGCTTTCTTT.